This T cell receptor beta chain was captured by sequencing in a study of T cells in Graves' hyperthyroidism and ophthalmopathy. Amplification yielded TCR beta CDR3 regions, with RNA transcripts as the source. TCR CDR3 regions were first amplified by RT-PCR with HTBI primers. One entry per CDR3 protein results from TCRdb running MiXCR on the multiplex PCR reads. Of 450,000 to 650,000 distinct CDR3 sequences in the sample, 15% to 20% were seen once. The CDR3 length is 16 residues. Germline-derived CDR1 and CDR2 are MNHNY and SVGAGI (reference sequence). Trimming cost V 0 bases and J 2 bases, with 13 bases left between them. Pregnant or lactating patients were excluded, as were those with uncontrolled infection or other autoimmune disease. Around 10 ml fresh peripheral blood yielded the PBMCs. Study observations and caveats: Separating ophthalmopathy from stable hyperthyroidism was achieved by a 13 V-J model. Blood shared most expanded thyroid clonotypes above 0.001.

This clonotype was counted ten times or more. Its specificity is unknown. Source material: blood. This rearrangement joins TRBV6-6 to TRBJ2-5, with a weak D call TRBD2 (5 bases). The clonotype comes from a woman under 30 with Graves' ophthalmopathy. The CDR3 loop is CASSYSILGGQETQYF. CDR3 in DNA: TGTGCCAGCAGTTACTCAATTCTTGGCGGGCAAGAGACCCAGTACTTC.